This TCR beta chain came from a study of cytomegalovirus exposure and HLA in healthy donors. General study results and limits: It has been reported that TCR beta sequences accurately predicted the HLA-A and HLA-B alleles of most subjects.

13 Jbeta primers and 60 Vbeta primers were used for the PCR. Method: immunoSEQ multiplex PCR; TCRdb's copy keeps in-frame clones and lacks some. The ten top clones account for over 1.5%, within a sample of some 67,000 clones. This CDR3 region has 15 residues. CDR1 and CDR2 (germline): SGHTA, FQGNSA. V dropped 5 bases and J dropped 6; count of bases not matched to a gene: 6. Remarks on this clone: Its specificity is not known.

The TCR was taken from a woman in her twenties or thirties in good health and CMV-seronegative. The chain is built from TRBV7-2 and TRBJ1-5; TRBD1 aligns across 11 bases. Sequencing was carried out using PBMCs. The CDR3 DNA follows: TGTGCCAGCAGCCACGGACAGGGGGCGCGTCAGCCCCAGCATTTT. Its protein is CASSHGQGARQPQHF.